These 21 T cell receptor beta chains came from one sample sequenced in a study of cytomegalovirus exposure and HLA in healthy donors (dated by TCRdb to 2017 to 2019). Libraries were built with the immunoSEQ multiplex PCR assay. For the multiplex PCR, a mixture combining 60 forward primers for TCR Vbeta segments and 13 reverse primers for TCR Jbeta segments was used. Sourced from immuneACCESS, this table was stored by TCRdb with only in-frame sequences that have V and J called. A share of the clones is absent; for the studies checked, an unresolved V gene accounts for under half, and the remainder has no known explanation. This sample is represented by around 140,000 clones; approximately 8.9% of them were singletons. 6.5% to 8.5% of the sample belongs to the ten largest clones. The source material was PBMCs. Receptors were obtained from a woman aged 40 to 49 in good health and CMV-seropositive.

The CDR3 loop is CASSPSGGTEAFF. DNA of the CDR3: TGTGCCAGCTCCCCCTCCGGGGGCACTGAAGCTTTCTTT. The rearrangement joins TRBV18 to TRBJ1-1; weak D call: TRBD1 (5 bases). V lost 6 bases and J 4 bases, leaving 12 bases between the germline ends. CDR1 is KGHSH and CDR2 is LQKENI in the germline V gene. This CDR3 contains 13 residues.

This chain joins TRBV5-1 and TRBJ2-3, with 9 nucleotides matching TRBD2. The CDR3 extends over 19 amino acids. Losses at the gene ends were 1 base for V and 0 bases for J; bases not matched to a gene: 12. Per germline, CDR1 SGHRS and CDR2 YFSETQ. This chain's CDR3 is CASSLRGPSGGPSTDTQYF. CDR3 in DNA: TGCGCCAGCAGCTTGCGGGGACCGAGCGGGGGGCCTAGCACAGATACGCAGTATTTT.

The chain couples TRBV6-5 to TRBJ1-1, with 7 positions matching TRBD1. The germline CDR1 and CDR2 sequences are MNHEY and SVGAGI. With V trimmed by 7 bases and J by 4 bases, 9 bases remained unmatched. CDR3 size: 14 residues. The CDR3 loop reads CASTSGQTSTEAFF. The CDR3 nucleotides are TGTGCCAGCACTTCGGGACAGACGAGCACTGAAGCTTTCTTT.

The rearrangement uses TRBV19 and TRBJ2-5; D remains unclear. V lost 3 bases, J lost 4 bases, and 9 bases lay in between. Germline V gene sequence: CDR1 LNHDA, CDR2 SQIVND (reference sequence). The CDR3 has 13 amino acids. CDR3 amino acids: CASSMGNRETQYF. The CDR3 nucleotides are TGTGCCAGTAGTATGGGCAACCGAGAGACCCAGTACTTC.

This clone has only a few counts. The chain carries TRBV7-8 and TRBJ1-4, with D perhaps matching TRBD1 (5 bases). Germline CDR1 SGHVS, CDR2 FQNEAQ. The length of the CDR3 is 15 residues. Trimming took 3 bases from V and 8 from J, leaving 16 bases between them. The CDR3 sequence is CASSFTGASREKLFF. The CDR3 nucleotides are TGTGCCAGCAGCTTTACAGGAGCTAGTCGCGAAAAACTGTTTTTT. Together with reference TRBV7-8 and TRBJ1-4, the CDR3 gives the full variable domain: GAGVSQSPRYKVAKRGQDVALRCDPISGHVSLFWYQQALGQGPEFLTYFQNEAQLDKSGLPSDRFFAERPEGSVSTLKIQRTQQEDSAVYLCASSFTGASREKLFFGSGTQLSVL.

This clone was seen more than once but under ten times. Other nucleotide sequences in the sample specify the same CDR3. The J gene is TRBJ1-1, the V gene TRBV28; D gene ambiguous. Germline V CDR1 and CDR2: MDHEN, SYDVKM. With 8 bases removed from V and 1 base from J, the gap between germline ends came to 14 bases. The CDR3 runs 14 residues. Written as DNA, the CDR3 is TGTGCCAGCGCATACCGAGGAGGGAACACTGAAGCTTTCTTT. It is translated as CASAYRGGNTEAFF.

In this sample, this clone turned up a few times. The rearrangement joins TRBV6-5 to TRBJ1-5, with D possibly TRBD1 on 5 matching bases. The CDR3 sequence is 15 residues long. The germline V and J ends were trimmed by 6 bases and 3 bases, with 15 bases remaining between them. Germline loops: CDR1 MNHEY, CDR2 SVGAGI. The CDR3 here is CASSPVGGYNQPQHF. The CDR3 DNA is TGTGCCAGCAGCCCAGTCGGGGGGTACAATCAGCCCCAGCATTTT.

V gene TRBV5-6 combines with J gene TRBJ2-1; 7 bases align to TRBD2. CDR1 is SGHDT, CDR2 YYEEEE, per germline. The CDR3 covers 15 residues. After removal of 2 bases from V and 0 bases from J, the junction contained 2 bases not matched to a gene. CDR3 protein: CASSLRGGSYNEQFF. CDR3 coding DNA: TGTGCCAGCAGCTTACGCGGGGGCTCCTACAATGAGCAGTTCTTC.

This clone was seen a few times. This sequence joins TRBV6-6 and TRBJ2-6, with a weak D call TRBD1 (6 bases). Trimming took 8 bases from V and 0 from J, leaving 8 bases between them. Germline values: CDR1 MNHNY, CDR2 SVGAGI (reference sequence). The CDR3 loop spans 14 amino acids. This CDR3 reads CASGQFSGANVLTF. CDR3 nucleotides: TGTGCCAGCGGACAGTTCTCTGGGGCCAACGTCCTGACTTTC.

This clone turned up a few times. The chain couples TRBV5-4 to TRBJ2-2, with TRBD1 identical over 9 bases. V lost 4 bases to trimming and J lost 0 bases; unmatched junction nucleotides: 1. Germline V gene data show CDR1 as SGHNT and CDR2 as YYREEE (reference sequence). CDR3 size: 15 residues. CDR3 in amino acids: CASSHRGPNTGELFF. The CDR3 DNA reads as TGTGCCAGCAGCCACAGGGGGCCGAACACCGGGGAGCTGTTTTTT.

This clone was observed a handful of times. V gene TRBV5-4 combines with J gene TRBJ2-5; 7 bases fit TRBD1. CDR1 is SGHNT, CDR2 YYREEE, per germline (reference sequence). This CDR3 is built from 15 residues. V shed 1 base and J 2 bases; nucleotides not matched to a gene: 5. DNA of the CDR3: TGTGCCAGCAGCTTGAGTCGGGACAGTCAAGAGACCCAGTACTTC. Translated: CASSLSRDSQETQYF.

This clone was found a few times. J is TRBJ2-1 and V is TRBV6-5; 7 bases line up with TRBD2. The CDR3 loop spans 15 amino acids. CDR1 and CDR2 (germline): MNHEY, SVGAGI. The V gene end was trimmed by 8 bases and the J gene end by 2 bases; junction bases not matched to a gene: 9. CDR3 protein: CASGGGTFTYNEQFF. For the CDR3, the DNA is TGTGCCAGCGGGGGGGGGACGTTTACCTACAATGAGCAGTTCTTC.

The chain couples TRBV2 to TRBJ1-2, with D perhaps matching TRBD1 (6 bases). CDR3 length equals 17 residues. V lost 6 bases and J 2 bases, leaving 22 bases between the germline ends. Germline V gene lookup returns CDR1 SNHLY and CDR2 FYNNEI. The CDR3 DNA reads TGTGCCAGCAGCCGGGGGGCAGACGAAACGGGCAACTATGGCTACACCTTC. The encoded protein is CASSRGADETGNYGYTF.

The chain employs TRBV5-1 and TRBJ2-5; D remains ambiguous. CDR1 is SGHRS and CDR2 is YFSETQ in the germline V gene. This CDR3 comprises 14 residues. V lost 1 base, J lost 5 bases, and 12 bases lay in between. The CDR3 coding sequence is TGCGCCAGCAGCTTGTTTCCGGGTGGGGAGACCCAGTACTTC. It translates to CASSLFPGGETQYF.

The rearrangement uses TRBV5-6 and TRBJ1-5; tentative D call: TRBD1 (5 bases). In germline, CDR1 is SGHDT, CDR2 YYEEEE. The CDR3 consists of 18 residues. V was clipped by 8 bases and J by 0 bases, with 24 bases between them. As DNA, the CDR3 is TGTGCCAGGCACGGAGGGGATGTCGGGGAGTATAGCAATCAGCCCCAGCATTTT. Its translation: CARHGGDVGEYSNQPQHF.

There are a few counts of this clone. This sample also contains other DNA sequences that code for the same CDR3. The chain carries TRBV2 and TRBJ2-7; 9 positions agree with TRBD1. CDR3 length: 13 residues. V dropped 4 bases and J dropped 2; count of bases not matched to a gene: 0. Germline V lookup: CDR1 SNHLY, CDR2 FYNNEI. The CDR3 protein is CASSGQGAYEQYF. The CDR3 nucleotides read TGTGCCAGCAGTGGACAGGGGGCCTACGAGCAGTACTTC.

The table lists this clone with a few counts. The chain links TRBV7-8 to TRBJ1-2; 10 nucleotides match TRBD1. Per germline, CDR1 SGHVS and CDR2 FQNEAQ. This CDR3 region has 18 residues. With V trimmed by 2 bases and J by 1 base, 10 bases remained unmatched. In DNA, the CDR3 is TGTGCCAGCAGCTTATATGGGACAGGGGAGGTTGGTAACTATGGCTACACCTTC. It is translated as CASSLYGTGEVGNYGYTF.

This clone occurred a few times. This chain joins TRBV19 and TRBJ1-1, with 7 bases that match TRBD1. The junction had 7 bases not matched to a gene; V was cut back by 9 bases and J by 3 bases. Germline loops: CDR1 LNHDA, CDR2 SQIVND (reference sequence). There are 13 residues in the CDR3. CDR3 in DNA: TGTGCCAGCCGCAGGGGGACTCACACTGAAGCTTTCTTT. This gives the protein CASRRGTHTEAFF. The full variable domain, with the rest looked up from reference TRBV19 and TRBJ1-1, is DGGITQSPKYLFRKEGQNVTLSCEQNLNHDAMYWYRQDPGQGLRLIYYSQIVNDFQKGDIAEGYSVSREKKESFPLTVTSAQKNPTAFYLCASRRGTHTEAFFGQGTRLTVV.

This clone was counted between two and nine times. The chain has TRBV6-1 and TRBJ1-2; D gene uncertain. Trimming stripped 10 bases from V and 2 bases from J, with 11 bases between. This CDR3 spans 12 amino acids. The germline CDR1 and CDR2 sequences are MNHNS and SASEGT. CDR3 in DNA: TGTGCCATCACAGATCGGAACTATGGCTACACCTTC. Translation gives CAITDRNYGYTF.

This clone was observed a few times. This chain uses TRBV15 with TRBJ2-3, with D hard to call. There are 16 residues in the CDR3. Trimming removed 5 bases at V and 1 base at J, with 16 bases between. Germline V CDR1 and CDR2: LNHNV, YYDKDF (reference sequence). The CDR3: CATSPYAVSGTDTQYF. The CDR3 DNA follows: TGTGCCACCAGCCCTTATGCGGTTTCGGGCACAGATACGCAGTATTTT.

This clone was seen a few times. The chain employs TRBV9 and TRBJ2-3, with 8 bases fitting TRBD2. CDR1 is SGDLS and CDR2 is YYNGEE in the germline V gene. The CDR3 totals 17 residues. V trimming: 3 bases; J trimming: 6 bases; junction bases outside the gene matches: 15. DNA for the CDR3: TGTGCCAGCAGCGCCCCCGGGACTAGTCTACTCGGGGATACGCAGTATTTT. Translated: CASSAPGTSLLGDTQYF. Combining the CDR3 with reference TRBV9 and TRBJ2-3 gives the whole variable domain DSGVTQTPKHLITATGQRVTLRCSPRSGDLSVYWYQQSLDQGLQFLIQYYNGEERAKGNILERFSAQQFPDLHSELNLSSLELGDSALYFCASSAPGTSLLGDTQYFGPGTRLTVL.